The following is a TCR beta chain sequence with its context. Its specificity is not known. Construction of the TCRbeta library involved unique molecular identifiers. TCRdb ran MiXCR on the PCR reads and lists one entry per CDR3 protein. Among hundreds of thousands of distinct CDR3 sequences listed, around 13% were seen once. The record originates from a study of T-cell reconstitution after alpha-beta-depleted transplantation in children. Points from the study as a whole: T-cell counts and diversity at one year following transplant were attributed mainly to newly produced T cells.

The CDR3 extends over 15 amino acids. The V and J ends lost 6 bases and 3 bases respectively, with 17 bases between them. This receptor was identified in a girl aged 2 to 9 with congenital amegakaryocytic thrombocytopenia, due to receive a stem cell transplant. The material sequenced was PBMCs, taken before TCRalphabeta/CD19-depleted stem cell transplant. The chain uses TRBV12-3 or TRBV12-4 and TRBJ1-2; unclear D gene. This CDR3 reads CASSRWRRAYYGYTF. The DNA of the CDR3 is TGTGCCAGCAGCCGATGGAGGCGGGCTTACTATGGCTACACCTTC.